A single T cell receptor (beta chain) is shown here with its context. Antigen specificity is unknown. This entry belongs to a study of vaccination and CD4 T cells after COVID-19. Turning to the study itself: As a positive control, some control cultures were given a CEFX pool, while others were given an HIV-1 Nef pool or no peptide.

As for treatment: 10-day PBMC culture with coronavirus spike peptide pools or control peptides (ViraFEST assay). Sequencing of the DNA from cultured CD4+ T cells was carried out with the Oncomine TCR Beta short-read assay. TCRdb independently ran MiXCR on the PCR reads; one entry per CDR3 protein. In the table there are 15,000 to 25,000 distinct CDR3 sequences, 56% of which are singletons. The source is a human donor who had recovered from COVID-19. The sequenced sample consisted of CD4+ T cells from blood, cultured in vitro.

Here the CDR3 reads CSVLPARANTEAFF. CDR3 DNA sequence: TGCAGCGTCCTCCCTGCGAGGGCGAACACTGAAGCTTTCTTT. The genes are TRBV29-1 and TRBJ1-1; no clear D gene. Deletions cut 6 bases from V and 1 base from J, with 15 bases between. Germline V CDR1 and CDR2: SQVTM, ANQGSEA. The CDR3 length is 14 residues. Looking up the rest from reference TRBV29-1 and TRBJ1-1 gives the full variable domain: SAVISQKPSRDICQRGTSLTIQCQVDSQVTMMFWYRQQPGQSLTLIATANQGSEATYESGFVIDKFPISRPNLTFSTLTVSNMSPEDSSIYLCSVLPARANTEAFFGQGTRLTVV.